This TCR beta chain was observed in a study of cytomegalovirus exposure and HLA in healthy donors. Findings and caveats of the study: For most TCR sequences rarity was the rule, although some public TCRs occurred in many donors. There were a few CMV-associated chains whose specificity for CMV antigens was confirmed in vitro.

Sampled while nominally healthy, donors likely had unrecorded immune exposures. In the case of this clone: Its cognate antigen is unknown.

PCR primers comprised 60 Vbeta and 13 Jbeta primers. Sequencing was performed with immunoSEQ multiplex PCR; in TCRdb, only in-frame clones are kept and a portion is missing. The sample holds about 120,000 clones, 78% seen once. In germline, CDR1 is SGDLS, CDR2 YYNGEE. Trimming at V came to 0 bases and at J to 4 bases, leaving 7 bases not matched to a gene. This CDR3 is built from 15 residues. This TCR was recovered from a female donor in good health and CMV-seronegative. The sample consisted of PBMCs. The chain couples TRBV9 to TRBJ2-7; TRBD2 aligns across 7 bases. CDR3 protein: CASSVASGPRYEQYF. The CDR3 DNA reads TGTGCCAGCAGCGTAGCTAGCGGCCCCCGTTACGAGCAGTACTTC. Combining the CDR3 with reference TRBV9 and TRBJ2-7 gives the whole variable domain DSGVTQTPKHLITATGQRVTLRCSPRSGDLSVYWYQQSLDQGLQFLIQYYNGEERAKGNILERFSAQQFPDLHSELNLSSLELGDSALYFCASSVASGPRYEQYFGPGTRLTVT.